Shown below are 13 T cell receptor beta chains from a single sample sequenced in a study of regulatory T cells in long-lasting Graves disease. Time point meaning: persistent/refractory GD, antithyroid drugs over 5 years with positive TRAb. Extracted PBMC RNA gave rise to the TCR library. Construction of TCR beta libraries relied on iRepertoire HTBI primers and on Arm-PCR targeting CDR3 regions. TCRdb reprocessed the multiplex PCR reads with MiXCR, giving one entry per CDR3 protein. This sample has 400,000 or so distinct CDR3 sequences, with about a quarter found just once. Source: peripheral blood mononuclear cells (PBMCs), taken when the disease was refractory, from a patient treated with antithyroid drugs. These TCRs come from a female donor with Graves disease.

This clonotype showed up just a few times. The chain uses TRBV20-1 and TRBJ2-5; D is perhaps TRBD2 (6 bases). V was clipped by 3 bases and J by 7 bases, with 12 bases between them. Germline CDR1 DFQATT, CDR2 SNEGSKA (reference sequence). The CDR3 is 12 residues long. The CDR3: CSARDPGGTQYF. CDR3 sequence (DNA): TGCAGTGCTAGGGACCCCGGGGGGACCCAGTACTTC.

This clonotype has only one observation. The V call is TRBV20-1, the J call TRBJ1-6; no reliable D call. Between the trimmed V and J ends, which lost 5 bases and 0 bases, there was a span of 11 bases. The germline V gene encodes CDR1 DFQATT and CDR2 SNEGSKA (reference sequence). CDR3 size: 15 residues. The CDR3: CSAAAISSYNSPLHF. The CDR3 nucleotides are TGCAGTGCTGCAGCAATAAGCTCCTATAATTCACCCCTCCACTTT.

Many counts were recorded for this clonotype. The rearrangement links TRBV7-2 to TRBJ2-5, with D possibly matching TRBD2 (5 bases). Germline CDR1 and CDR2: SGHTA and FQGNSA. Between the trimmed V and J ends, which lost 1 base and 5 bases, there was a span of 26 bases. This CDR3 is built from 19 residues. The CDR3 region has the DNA TGTGCCAGCAGCTTAGGAGGCGTTATCGGGAAGGGCATTGGGGAGACCCAGTACTTC. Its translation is CASSLGGVIGKGIGETQYF.

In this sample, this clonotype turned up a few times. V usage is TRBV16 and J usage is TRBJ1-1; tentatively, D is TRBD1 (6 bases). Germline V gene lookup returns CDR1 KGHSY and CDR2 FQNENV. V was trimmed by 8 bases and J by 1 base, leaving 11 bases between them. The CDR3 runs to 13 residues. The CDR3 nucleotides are TGTGCCAGCGTCTCGGGACAGAACACTGAAGCTTTCTTT. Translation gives CASVSGQNTEAFF.

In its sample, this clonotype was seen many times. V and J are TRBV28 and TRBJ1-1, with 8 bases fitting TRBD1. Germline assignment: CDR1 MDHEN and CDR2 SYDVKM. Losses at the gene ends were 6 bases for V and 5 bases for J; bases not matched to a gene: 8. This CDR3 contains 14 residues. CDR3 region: CASSHQGAGTEAFF. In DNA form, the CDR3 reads TGTGCCAGCAGCCACCAGGGGGCCGGGACTGAAGCTTTCTTT.

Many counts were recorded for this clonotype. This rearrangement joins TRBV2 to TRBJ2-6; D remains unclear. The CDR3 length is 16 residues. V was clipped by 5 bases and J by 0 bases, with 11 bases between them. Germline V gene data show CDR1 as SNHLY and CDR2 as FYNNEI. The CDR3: CASSLNLGSGANVLTF. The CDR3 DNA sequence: TGTGCCAGCAGTCTGAATCTGGGCTCTGGGGCCAACGTCCTGACTTTC.

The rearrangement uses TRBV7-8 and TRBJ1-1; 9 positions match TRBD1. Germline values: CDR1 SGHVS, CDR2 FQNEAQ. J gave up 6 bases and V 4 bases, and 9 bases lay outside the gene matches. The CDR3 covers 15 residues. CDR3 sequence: CASSYAGQGLSEAFF. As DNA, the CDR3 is TGTGCCAGCAGCTATGCGGGACAGGGTTTGTCTGAAGCTTTCTTT.

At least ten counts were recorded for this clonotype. CDR3 sequence (DNA): TGTGCCTGGAGTGTTTGGACAGGGAAGGACTATGGCTACACCTTC. Amino acids: CAWSVWTGKDYGYTF. The genes are TRBV30 and TRBJ1-2; 8 nucleotides align to TRBD1. Trimming at V came to 0 bases and at J to 3 bases, leaving 6 bases not matched to a gene. This CDR3 has 15 residues. Germline V gene lookup returns CDR1 GTSNPN and CDR2 SVGIG (reference sequence).

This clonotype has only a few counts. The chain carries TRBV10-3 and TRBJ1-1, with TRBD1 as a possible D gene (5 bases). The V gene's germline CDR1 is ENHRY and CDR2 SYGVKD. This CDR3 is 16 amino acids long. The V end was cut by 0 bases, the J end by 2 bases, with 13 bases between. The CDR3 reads CAISESYGGSNTEAFF. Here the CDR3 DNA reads TGTGCCATCAGTGAGTCATACGGGGGTAGCAACACTGAAGCTTTCTTT.

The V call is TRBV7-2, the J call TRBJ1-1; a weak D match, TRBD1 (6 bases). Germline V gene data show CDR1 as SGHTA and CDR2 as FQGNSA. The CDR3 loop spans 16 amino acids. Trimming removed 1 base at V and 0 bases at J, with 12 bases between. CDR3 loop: CASSLVGGNLNTEAFF. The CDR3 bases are TGTGCCAGCAGCTTAGTCGGGGGCAACCTGAACACTGAAGCTTTCTTT. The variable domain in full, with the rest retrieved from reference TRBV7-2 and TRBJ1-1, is GAGVSQSPSNKVTEKGKDVELRCDPISGHTALYWYRQSLGQGLEFLIYFQGNSAPDKSGLPSDRFSAERTGGSVSTLTIQRTQQEDSAVYLCASSLVGGNLNTEAFFGQGTRLTVV.

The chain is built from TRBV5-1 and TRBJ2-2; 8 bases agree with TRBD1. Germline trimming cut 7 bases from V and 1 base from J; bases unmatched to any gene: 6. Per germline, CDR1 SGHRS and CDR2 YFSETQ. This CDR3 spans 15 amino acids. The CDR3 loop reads CASGPGQENTGELFF. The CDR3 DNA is TGCGCCAGCGGACCGGGACAGGAGAACACCGGGGAGCTGTTTTTT. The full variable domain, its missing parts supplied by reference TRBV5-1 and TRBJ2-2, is KAGVTQTPRYLIKTRGQQVTLSCSPISGHRSVSWYQQTPGQGLQFLFEYFSETQRNKGNFPGRFSGRQFSNSRSEMNVSTLELGDSALYLCASGPGQENTGELFFGEGSRLTVL.

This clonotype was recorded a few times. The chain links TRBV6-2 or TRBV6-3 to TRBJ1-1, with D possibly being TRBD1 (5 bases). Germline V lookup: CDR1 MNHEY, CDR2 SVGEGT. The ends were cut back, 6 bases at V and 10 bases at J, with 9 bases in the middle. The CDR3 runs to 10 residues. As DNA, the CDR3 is TGTGCCAGCAGAGGGGTGGGAGCTTTCTTT. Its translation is CASRGVGAFF.

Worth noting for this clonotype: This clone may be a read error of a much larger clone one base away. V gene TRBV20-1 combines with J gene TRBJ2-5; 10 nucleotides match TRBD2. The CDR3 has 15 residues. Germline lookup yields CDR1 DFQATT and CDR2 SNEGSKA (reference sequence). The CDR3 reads CGAGLLAGEGETQYF. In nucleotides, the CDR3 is TGCGGTGCTGGGCTTCTAGCGGGAGAAGGAGAGACCCAGTACTTC.